This passage covers 30 T cell receptor beta chains from one sample sequenced in a study of shared T cell receptors in the human thymus. The method was immunoSEQ multiplex PCR; TCRdb's version includes in-frame clones alone and lacks a portion of them. The data show 700,000 or so clones, 70% to 90% seen once. This sample was also put to use in a study of human thymus T cells.

Sequenced material: thymocytes. Receptor source: a girl in the first two years of life with a congenital heart defect.

This clone was seen more than once but under ten times. The rearrangement uses TRBV9 and TRBJ2-3, with 8 nucleotides matching TRBD2. The length of the CDR3 is 16 residues. Unmatched junction bases numbered 6, after V lost 0 bases and J lost 3 bases. Per germline, CDR1 SGDLS and CDR2 YYNGEE. The CDR3 DNA reads as TGTGCCAGCAGCGTAGATGGTAGCGGGGCAACAGATACGCAGTATTTT. The encoded protein is CASSVDGSGATDTQYF.

V and J are TRBV6-6 and TRBJ1-6; D gene unclear. Deletions cut 2 bases from V and 9 bases from J, with 5 bases between. CDR1 and CDR2 (germline): MNHNY, SVGAGI (reference sequence). There are 12 residues in the CDR3. The CDR3 is CASSYGRSPLHF. The CDR3 coding sequence is TGTGCCAGCAGTTACGGGCGTTCACCCCTCCACTTT.

The rearrangement joins TRBV5-1 to TRBJ2-2; D might be TRBD2 (7 bases). The V gene lost 0 bases and the J gene lost 1 base, with 13 bases spanning the gap. CDR3 size: 17 residues. CDR1 is SGHRS, CDR2 YFSETQ, per germline. CDR3 in amino acids: CASSLGGGLLNTGELFF. As DNA, the CDR3 is TGCGCCAGCAGCTTGGGGGGGGGCCTACTGAACACCGGGGAGCTGTTTTTT.

This clone was recorded a few times. The chain is built from TRBV15 and TRBJ1-5, with 10 positions matching TRBD1. The CDR3 is 20 residues long. Germline CDR1 reads LNHNV; CDR2 reads YYDKDF (reference sequence). V lost 1 base, J lost 4 bases, and 16 bases stayed unmatched. The CDR3 loop is CATSRAPRDRGKGGNQPQHF. The CDR3, as DNA: TGTGCCACCAGCAGAGCCCCCCGGGACAGGGGTAAGGGAGGGAATCAGCCCCAGCATTTT.

The CDR3 nucleotides are TGCGCCAGCAGCGTCTGGCCAGGGGCTCCCACAGATACGCAGTATTTT. Translation gives CASSVWPGAPTDTQYF. The chain joins TRBV5-1 to TRBJ2-3; D possibly corresponds to TRBD1 (6 bases). This CDR3 region has 16 residues. V was cut by 4 bases and J by 2 bases, with 17 bases left in between. The V gene's germline CDR1 is SGHRS and CDR2 YFSETQ.

To note about this clone: This CDR3 is also generated by other DNA sequences in the sample. V usage is TRBV2 and J usage is TRBJ1-4; TRBD1 might be the D (5 bases). CDR3 length: 12 amino acids. Trimming shortened V by 7 bases and J by 6 bases, and 9 bases separated the two germline ends. Germline V CDR1 and CDR2: SNHLY, FYNNEI. The CDR3 DNA is TGTGCCAGCATGGGGCTCGATGAAAAACTGTTTTTT. Its translation is CASMGLDEKLFF.

The chain combines TRBV18 with TRBJ1-1, with D possibly matching TRBD1 (5 bases). The CDR3 is 16 residues long. V was trimmed by 6 bases and J by 4 bases, leaving 21 bases between them. Looked up from germline, CDR1 is KGHSH and CDR2 is LQKENI. Written as DNA, the CDR3 is TGTGCCAGCTCCGACCCAACCGTGGCAGGGATCACTGAAGCTTTCTTT. Amino acid sequence: CASSDPTVAGITEAFF.

The V call is TRBV11-2, the J call TRBJ1-2, with 7 bases lining up with TRBD1. V lost 5 bases and J lost 4; bases outside the gene matches: 4. The length of the CDR3 is 13 residues. Germline assignment: CDR1 SGHAT and CDR2 FQNNGV. This CDR3 is CASSPRDSYGYTF. The CDR3 bases are TGTGCCAGCAGCCCCCGGGACAGCTATGGCTACACCTTC.

The chain couples TRBV27 to TRBJ2-5, with 9 bases identical to TRBD2. The trim removed 5 bases at V and 5 bases at J, leaving 15 bases unmatched. The CDR3 length is 17 residues. Looked up from germline, CDR1 is MNHEY and CDR2 is SMNVEV (reference sequence). In nucleotides, the CDR3 is TGTGCCAGCAGTCCACAGGCGGGGGGGCGCCAGGGGGAGACCCAGTACTTC. It yields the protein CASSPQAGGRQGETQYF.

The chain is built from TRBV12-5 and TRBJ1-6, with D possibly being TRBD1 (5 bases). V shed 1 base and J shed 2 bases, with 15 bases lying between them. The CDR3 runs to 18 residues. Per germline, CDR1 LGHNT and CDR2 FRNRAP. The CDR3 coding sequence is TGTGCTAGTGGTTTGGGCGGGACGAGGGGCCCCTATAATTCACCCCTCCACTTT. Amino acid sequence: CASGLGGTRGPYNSPLHF.

The chain recombines TRBV18 with TRBJ1-2, with 12 bases aligning to TRBD1. CDR1 is KGHSH, CDR2 LQKENI, per germline. This CDR3 is built from 16 residues. The V gene end was trimmed by 3 bases and the J gene end by 6 bases; junction bases not matched to a gene: 8. CDR3 protein: CASSPLTGTGGDGYTF. DNA for the CDR3: TGTGCCAGCTCACCGCTAACGGGGACAGGGGGCGATGGCTACACCTTC.

V is TRBV5-1 and J is TRBJ1-1, with no clear D. The V gene's germline CDR1 is SGHRS and CDR2 YFSETQ. Between the trimmed V and J ends, which lost 1 base and 4 bases, there was a span of 14 bases. The CDR3 length is 15 residues. CDR3 coding DNA: TGCGCCAGCAGCTTGAGTCGGCCAGCGGGCACTGAAGCTTTCTTT. This codes for CASSLSRPAGTEAFF.

V is TRBV18 and J is TRBJ1-2, with D unresolved. V lost 0 bases to trimming and J lost 8 bases, with 16 bases between them. CDR1 is KGHSH and CDR2 is LQKENI in the germline V gene. CDR3 size: 15 residues. DNA for the CDR3: TGTGCCAGCTCACCACCGATTTGGGCAAACCGGGGCTACACCTTC. Its translation is CASSPPIWANRGYTF.

This chain connects TRBV20-1 to TRBJ2-5; 7 bases match TRBD1. Germline lookup yields CDR1 DFQATT and CDR2 SNEGSKA (reference sequence). Losses at the gene ends were 4 bases for V and 7 bases for J; bases not matched to a gene: 3. The CDR3 contains 11 residues. The CDR3 spells CSATSGGTQYF. For the CDR3, the DNA is TGCAGTGCTACGTCAGGGGGGACCCAGTACTTC.

The chain uses TRBV10-2 and TRBJ2-4, with a possible D match to TRBD2 (6 bases). The germline V and J ends were trimmed by 7 bases and 0 bases, with 13 bases remaining between them. Germline assignment: CDR1 WSHSY and CDR2 SAAADI. This CDR3 comprises 15 residues. CDR3 in amino acids: CASTGLPLAKNIQYF. CDR3 sequence (DNA): TGCGCCAGCACCGGACTACCACTAGCCAAAAACATTCAGTACTTC.

V gene TRBV6-5 combines with J gene TRBJ1-1; D possibly corresponds to TRBD1 (5 bases). CDR3 length: 14 residues. Looked up from germline, CDR1 is MNHEY and CDR2 is SVGAGI. Trimming took 1 base from V and 5 from J, leaving 11 bases between them. DNA for the CDR3: TGTGCCAGCAGTTACTACAGGATTTCGACTGAAGCTTTCTTT. Protein product: CASSYYRISTEAFF.

The chain links TRBV6-5 to TRBJ1-1; D perhaps matches TRBD1 (6 bases). V shed 1 base and J shed 5 bases, with 11 bases lying between them. There are 14 residues in the CDR3. CDR1 is MNHEY, CDR2 SVGAGI, per germline. The CDR3 here is CASSYYREGTEAFF. The CDR3 DNA is TGTGCCAGCAGTTACTACAGGGAAGGGACTGAAGCTTTCTTT.

The chain recombines TRBV6-5 with TRBJ1-1, with 8 nucleotides matching TRBD1. The CDR3 has 15 amino acids. The V and J ends lost 2 bases and 0 bases, in that order; junction bases with no gene match: 2. Germline CDR1 and CDR2: MNHEY and SVGAGI. The DNA for the CDR3 is TGTGCCAGCAGTTACCAGGACAGGGTGAACACTGAAGCTTTCTTT. Translated, it gives CASSYQDRVNTEAFF.

The chain combines TRBV2 with TRBJ2-7, with 9 bases matching TRBD1. Germline V gene sequence: CDR1 SNHLY, CDR2 FYNNEI. Germline trimming cut 6 bases from V and 2 bases from J; bases unmatched to any gene: 8. This CDR3 is built from 15 residues. The CDR3 here is CASRLGQGPTYEQYF. For the CDR3, the DNA is TGTGCCAGCAGACTAGGACAGGGGCCAACCTACGAGCAGTACTTC. Variable domain in full (rest from reference TRBV2 and TRBJ2-7): EPEVTQTPSHQVTQMGQEVILRCVPISNHLYFYWYRQILGQKVEFLVSFYNNEISEKSEIFDDQFSVERPDGSNFTLKIRSTKLEDSAMYFCASRLGQGPTYEQYFGPGTRLTVT.

This rearrangement joins TRBV5-6 to TRBJ1-1; 12 bases line up with TRBD1. The germline gives CDR1 SGHDT, CDR2 YYEEEE. This CDR3 has 18 amino acids. With V trimmed by 0 bases and J by 5 bases, 11 bases remained unmatched. This CDR3 is CASSLVAGTGGIGTEAFF. The CDR3, as DNA: TGTGCCAGCAGCTTGGTAGCCGGGACAGGGGGCATCGGTACTGAAGCTTTCTTT. The entire variable domain, with the rest obtained from reference TRBV5-6 and TRBJ1-1, is as follows: DAGVTQSPTHLIKTRGQQVTLRCSPKSGHDTVSWYQQALGQGPQFIFQYYEEEERQRGNFPDRFSGHQFPNYSSELNVNALLLGDSALYLCASSLVAGTGGIGTEAFFGQGTRLTVV.

CDR3 DNA: TGTGCCAGCAGCTCTAGACAGGACTATGGCTACACCTTC. Translated: CASSSRQDYGYTF. The chain links TRBV7-9 to TRBJ1-2; TRBD1 might be the D (6 bases). CDR1 is SEHNR, CDR2 FQNEAQ, per germline (reference sequence). The length of the CDR3 is 13 residues. Trimming shortened V by 4 bases and J by 3 bases, and 9 bases separated the two germline ends.

The chain has TRBV2 and TRBJ1-5; D perhaps matches TRBD1 (6 bases). The CDR3 sequence is 17 residues long. Germline lookup yields CDR1 SNHLY and CDR2 FYNNEI. V dropped 8 bases and J dropped 0 bases, with 20 bases sitting between them. The CDR3 reads CASAKTGGPLSNQPQHF. CDR3 nucleotide sequence: TGTGCCAGCGCCAAGACAGGCGGACCCCTTAGCAATCAGCCCCAGCATTTT.

This sequence joins TRBV7-8 and TRBJ1-6, with TRBD1 matching 7 bases. V lost 1 base and J lost 0; bases outside the gene matches: 9. The CDR3 is made up of 19 amino acids. Germline lookup yields CDR1 SGHVS and CDR2 FQNEAQ. The CDR3 loop is CASSLVSPGQSSYNSPLHF. The CDR3 DNA is TGTGCCAGCAGCTTAGTCTCCCCGGGACAGAGCTCCTATAATTCACCCCTCCACTTT.

This clone has a handful of counts. The rearrangement joins TRBV27 to TRBJ2-6; 7 nucleotides align to TRBD1. CDR3 length: 15 amino acids. V shed 6 bases, J shed 2 bases, and the junction held 4 bases outside the gene matches. The V gene's germline CDR1 is MNHEY and CDR2 SMNVEV (reference sequence). This chain's CDR3 is CASRDRDPGANVLTF. As DNA, the CDR3 is TGTGCCAGCAGAGACAGGGACCCTGGGGCCAACGTCCTGACTTTC.

The chain employs TRBV6-5 and TRBJ2-5, with 7 positions matching TRBD1. The CDR3 spans 16 residues. The germline CDR1 and CDR2 sequences are MNHEY and SVGAGI. With 6 bases clipped from V and 2 bases from J, the junction kept 12 bases outside the gene matches. Here the CDR3 reads CASRYEAQGSQETQYF. The DNA for the CDR3 is TGTGCCAGCAGGTACGAAGCACAGGGGTCTCAAGAGACCCAGTACTTC.

This clone was detected a few times. The chain is built from TRBV5-1 and TRBJ1-2; possibly TRBD1 for D (6 bases). V was clipped by 4 bases and J by 4 bases, with 14 bases between them. From germline, CDR1 is SGHRS and CDR2 YFSETQ. The CDR3 length is 14 residues. The CDR3 DNA sequence: TGCGCCAGCAGCCCCCACAGGGAATGCTATGGCTACACCTTC. This gives the protein CASSPHRECYGYTF.

This clone was observed a few times. The genes are TRBV7-8 and TRBJ1-1, with 9 bases lining up with TRBD1. Germline trimming cut 2 bases from V and 3 bases from J; bases unmatched to any gene: 1. The CDR3 runs to 14 residues. The germline gives CDR1 SGHVS, CDR2 FQNEAQ. In DNA, the CDR3 is TGTGCCAGCAGCTTAAGGACAGGGGACACTGAAGCTTTCTTT. It is translated as CASSLRTGDTEAFF.

This clone was detected a few times. V usage is TRBV18 and J usage is TRBJ2-1; 7 bases align to TRBD1. After removal of 4 bases from V and 2 bases from J, the junction contained 11 bases not matched to a gene. This CDR3 is built from 17 residues. From germline, CDR1 is KGHSH and CDR2 LQKENI. The CDR3 protein is CASSRRIDRAPYNEQFF. As DNA, the CDR3 is TGTGCCAGCTCACGCCGTATAGACAGGGCGCCCTACAATGAGCAGTTCTTC.

This clone was observed a single time. This chain uses TRBV19 with TRBJ1-1; the D gene is possibly TRBD1 (5 bases). There are 15 residues in the CDR3. Looked up from germline, CDR1 is LNHDA and CDR2 is SQIVND (reference sequence). The ends were cut back, 6 bases at V and 4 bases at J, with 18 bases in the middle. The CDR3 nucleotides read TGTGCCAGTAGAACTCACGCTCAGGGTGGCACTGAAGCTTTCTTT. Protein: CASRTHAQGGTEAFF.

The rearrangement joins TRBV2 to TRBJ2-3; D is perhaps TRBD2 (6 bases). This CDR3 is built from 16 residues. Trimming stripped 8 bases from V and 1 base from J, with 19 bases between. CDR1 and CDR2 (germline): SNHLY, FYNNEI. CDR3 region: CASCDRRDRCTDTQYF. The CDR3 nucleotides are TGTGCCAGCTGCGACCGGCGGGACCGCTGCACAGATACGCAGTATTTT.